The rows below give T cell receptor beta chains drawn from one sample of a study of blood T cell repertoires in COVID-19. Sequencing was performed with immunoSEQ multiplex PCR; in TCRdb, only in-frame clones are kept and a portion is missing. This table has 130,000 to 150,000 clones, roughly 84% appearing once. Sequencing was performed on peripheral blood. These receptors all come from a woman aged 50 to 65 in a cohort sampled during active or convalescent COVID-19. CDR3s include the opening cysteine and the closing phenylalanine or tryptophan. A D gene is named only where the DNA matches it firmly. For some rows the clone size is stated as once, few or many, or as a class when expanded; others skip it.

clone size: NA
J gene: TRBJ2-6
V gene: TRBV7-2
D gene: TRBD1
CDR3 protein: CASSHLVGTGVHGANVLTF
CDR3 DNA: TGTGCCAGCAGCCATTTGGTTGGGACAGGGGTCCATGGGGCCAACGTCCTGACTTTC

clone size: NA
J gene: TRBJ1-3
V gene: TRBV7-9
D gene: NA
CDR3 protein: CASSSGHPSGNTIYF
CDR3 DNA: TGTGCCAGCAGTTCCGGACACCCCTCTGGAAACACCATATATTTT

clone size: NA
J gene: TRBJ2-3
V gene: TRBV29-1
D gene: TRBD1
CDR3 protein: CSVDHDRESADTQYF
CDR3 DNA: TGCAGCGTTGATCATGACAGGGAAAGCGCAGATACGCAGTATTTT

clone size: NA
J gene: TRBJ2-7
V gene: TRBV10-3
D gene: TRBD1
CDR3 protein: CAISDRDRGGYEQYF
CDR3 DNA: TGTGCCATCAGTGACCGGGACAGGGGAGGCTACGAGCAGTACTTC

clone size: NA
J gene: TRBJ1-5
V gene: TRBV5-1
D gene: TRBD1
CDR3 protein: CASSWMPRGTGEQPQHF
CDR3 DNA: TGCGCCAGCAGCTGGATGCCGAGGGGGACAGGGGAACAGCCCCAGCATTTT

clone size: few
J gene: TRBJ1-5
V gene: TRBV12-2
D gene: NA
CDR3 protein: CAKLRDRQNSNQPQHF
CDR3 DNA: TGTGCAAAACTGAGGGACAGACAAAATAGCAATCAGCCCCAGCATTTT

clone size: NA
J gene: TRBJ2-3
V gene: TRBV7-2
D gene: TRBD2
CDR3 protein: CASSSASGGATDTQYF
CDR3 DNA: TGTGCCAGCAGCTCAGCTAGCGGGGGGGCCACAGATACGCAGTATTTT

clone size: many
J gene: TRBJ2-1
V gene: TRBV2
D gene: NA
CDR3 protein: CASSWTPIEQFF
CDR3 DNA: TGTGCCAGCAGCTGGACACCTATTGAGCAGTTCTTC

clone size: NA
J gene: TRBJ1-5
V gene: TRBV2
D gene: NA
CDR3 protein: CASSDQGINQPQHF
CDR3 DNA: TGTGCCAGCAGTGACCAGGGTATTAATCAGCCCCAGCATTTT

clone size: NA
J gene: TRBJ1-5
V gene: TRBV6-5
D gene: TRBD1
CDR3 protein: CASSYAWAGGNQPQHF
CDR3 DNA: TGTGCCAGCAGTTACGCATGGGCAGGGGGAAATCAGCCCCAGCATTTT

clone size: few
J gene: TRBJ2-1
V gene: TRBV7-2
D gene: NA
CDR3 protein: CASSLGENNEQFF
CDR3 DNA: TGTGCCAGCAGCTTGGGCGAGAACAATGAGCAGTTCTTC

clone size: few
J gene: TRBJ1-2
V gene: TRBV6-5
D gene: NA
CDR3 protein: CASSYGGGFYGYTF
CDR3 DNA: TGTGCCAGCAGTTACGGCGGGGGGTTCTATGGCTACACCTTC

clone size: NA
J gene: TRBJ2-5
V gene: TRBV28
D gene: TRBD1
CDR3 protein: CASSSLKGARETQYF
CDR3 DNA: TGTGCCAGCAGTTCCTTAAAGGGGGCGAGGGAGACCCAGTACTTC

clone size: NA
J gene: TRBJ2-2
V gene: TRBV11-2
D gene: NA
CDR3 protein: CASSPGSTLTGELFF
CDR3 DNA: TGTGCCAGCAGCCCAGGGTCGACGCTAACCGGGGAGCTGTTTTTT

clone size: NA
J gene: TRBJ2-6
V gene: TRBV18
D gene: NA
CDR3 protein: CASSLQGPGANVLTF
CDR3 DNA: TGTGCCAGCTCACTACAGGGTCCTGGGGCCAACGTCCTGACTTTC

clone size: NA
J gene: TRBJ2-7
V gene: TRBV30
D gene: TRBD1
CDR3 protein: CAWSVLGQGIWEQYF
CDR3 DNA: TGTGCCTGGAGTGTACTGGGACAGGGAATCTGGGAGCAGTACTTC

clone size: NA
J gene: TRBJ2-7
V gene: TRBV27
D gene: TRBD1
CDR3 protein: CASRAPGQGPYEQYF
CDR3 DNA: TGTGCCAGCAGGGCTCCGGGACAGGGGCCCTACGAGCAGTACTTC

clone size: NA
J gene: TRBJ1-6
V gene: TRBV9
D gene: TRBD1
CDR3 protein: CASSASGQGESPLHF
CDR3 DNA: TGTGCCAGCAGCGCCTCGGGACAGGGGGAATCACCCCTCCACTTT

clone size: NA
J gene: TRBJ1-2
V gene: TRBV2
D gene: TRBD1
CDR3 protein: CASSVVRGHGYTF
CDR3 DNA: TGTGCCAGCAGTGTGGTCAGGGGGCATGGCTACACCTTC

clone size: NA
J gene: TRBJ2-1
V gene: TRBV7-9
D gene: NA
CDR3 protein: CASSAQGNEQFF
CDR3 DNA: TGTGCCAGCAGCGCACAGGGCAATGAGCAGTTCTTC

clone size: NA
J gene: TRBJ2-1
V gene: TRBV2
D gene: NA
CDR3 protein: CASKVNSPPSQFF
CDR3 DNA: TGTGCCAGCAAGGTAAATAGCCCCCCCTCGCAGTTCTTC

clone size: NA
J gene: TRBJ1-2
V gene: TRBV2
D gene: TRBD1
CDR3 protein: CASKTDRVGSGYTF
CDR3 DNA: TGTGCCAGCAAAACTGACAGGGTTGGCTCTGGCTACACCTTC

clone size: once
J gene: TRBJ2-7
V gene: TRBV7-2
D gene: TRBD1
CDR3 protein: CASSPRTGGLSYEQYF
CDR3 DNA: TGTGCCAGCAGCCCAAGGACAGGGGGCCTATCCTACGAGCAGTACTTC

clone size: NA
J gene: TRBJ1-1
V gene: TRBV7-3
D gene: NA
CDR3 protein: CASSLTFLAGSEAFF
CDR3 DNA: TGTGCCAGCAGCTTAACTTTCCTGGCCGGGTCTGAAGCTTTCTTT

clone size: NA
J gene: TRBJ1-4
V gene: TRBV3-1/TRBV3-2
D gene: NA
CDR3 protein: CASSTGQREEKLFF
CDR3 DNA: TGTGCCAGTAGCACCGGACAACGAGAGGAAAAACTGTTTTTT

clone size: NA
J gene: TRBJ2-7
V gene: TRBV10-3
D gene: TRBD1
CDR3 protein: CAISKGQSYEQYF
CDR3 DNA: TGTGCCATCAGCAAGGGACAGTCCTACGAGCAGTACTTC

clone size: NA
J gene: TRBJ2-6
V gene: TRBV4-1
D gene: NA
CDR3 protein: CASSQDTGSGANVLTF
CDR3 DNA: TGCGCCAGCAGCCAAGATACGGGTTCTGGGGCCAACGTCCTGACTTTC

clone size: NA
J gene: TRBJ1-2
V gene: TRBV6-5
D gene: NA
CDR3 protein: CASRVGGGYTF
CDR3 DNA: TGTGCCAGCAGGGTCGGGGGTGGCTACACCTTC

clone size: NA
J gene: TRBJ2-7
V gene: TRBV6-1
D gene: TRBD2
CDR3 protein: CASSEHGLAGGWQYF
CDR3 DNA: TGTGCCAGCAGTGAACACGGGCTAGCGGGGGGTTGGCAGTACTTC

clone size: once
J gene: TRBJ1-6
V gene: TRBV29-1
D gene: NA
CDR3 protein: CLGEQTHSPLHF
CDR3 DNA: TGCCTCGGGGAACAGACGCATTCACCCCTCCACTTT

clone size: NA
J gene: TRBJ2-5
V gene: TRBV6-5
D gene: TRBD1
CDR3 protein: CASKRTGEETQYF
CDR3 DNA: TGTGCCAGCAAGAGGACAGGGGAGGAGACCCAGTACTTC

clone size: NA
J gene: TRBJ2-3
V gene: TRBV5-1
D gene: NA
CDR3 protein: CASSFGLGQDTQYF
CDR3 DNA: TGCGCCAGCAGCTTTGGGTTAGGACAAGATACGCAGTATTTT

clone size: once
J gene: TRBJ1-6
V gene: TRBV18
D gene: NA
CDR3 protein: CASSPYQGPNSPLHF
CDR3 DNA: TGTGCCAGCTCACCATATCAGGGGCCTAATTCACCCCTCCACTTT

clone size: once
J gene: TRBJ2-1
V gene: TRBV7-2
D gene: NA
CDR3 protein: CASSLGRGVANEQFF
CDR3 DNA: TGTGCCAGCAGCTTGGGCAGGGGGGTGGCCAATGAGCAGTTCTTC

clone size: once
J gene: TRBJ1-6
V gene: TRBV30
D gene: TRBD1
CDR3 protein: CAWSVQQGNSPLHF
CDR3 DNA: TGTGCCTGGAGTGTACAACAGGGGAATTCACCCCTCCACTTT

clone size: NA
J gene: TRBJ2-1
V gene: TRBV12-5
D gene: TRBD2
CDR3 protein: CASGLVGGEFF
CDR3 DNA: TGTGCTAGTGGTTTGGTCGGGGGGGAGTTCTTC

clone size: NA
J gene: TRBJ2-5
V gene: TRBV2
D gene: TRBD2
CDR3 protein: CASGREKETQYF
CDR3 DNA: TGTGCCAGCGGGAGGGAAAAAGAGACCCAGTACTTC

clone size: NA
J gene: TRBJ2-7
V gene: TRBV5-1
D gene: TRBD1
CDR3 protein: CASSDRDSSYEQYF
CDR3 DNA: TGCGCCAGCAGCGACCGGGACAGTTCCTACGAGCAGTACTTC

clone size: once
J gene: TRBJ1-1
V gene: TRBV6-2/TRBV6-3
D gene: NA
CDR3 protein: CASSYSIFVENTEAFF
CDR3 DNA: TGTGCCAGCAGTTACTCGATTTTTGTAGAGAACACTGAAGCTTTCTTT

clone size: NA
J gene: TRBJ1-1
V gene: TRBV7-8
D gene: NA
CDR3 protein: CASSAWGGNTEAFF
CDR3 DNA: TGTGCCAGCAGCGCCTGGGGGGGGAACACTGAAGCTTTCTTT

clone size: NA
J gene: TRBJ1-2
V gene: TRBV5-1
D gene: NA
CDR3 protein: CASSLDSHGYTF
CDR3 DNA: TGCGCCAGCAGCTTGGACAGTCATGGCTACACCTTC

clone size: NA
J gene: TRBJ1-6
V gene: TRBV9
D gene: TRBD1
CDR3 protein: CASSEGQGRSSPLHF
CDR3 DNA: TGTGCCAGCAGCGAGGGACAGGGTCGGAGTTCACCCCTCCACTTT

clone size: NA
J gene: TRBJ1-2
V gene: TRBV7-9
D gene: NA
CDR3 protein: CASSDNRDTPNYGYTF
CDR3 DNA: TGTGCCAGCAGCGACAATCGGGACACGCCTAACTATGGCTACACCTTC

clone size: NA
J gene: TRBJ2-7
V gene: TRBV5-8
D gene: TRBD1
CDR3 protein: CASSTPRTGAYEQYF
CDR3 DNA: TGTGCCAGCAGTACCCCTCGGACAGGGGCCTACGAGCAGTACTTC

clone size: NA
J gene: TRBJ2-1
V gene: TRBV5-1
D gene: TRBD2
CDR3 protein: CASSLRGRGTSGGSYNEQFF
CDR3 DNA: TGCGCCAGCAGCTTGAGGGGTAGGGGAACTAGCGGGGGCTCCTACAATGAGCAGTTCTTC

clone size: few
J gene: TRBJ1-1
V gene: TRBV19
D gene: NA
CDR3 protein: CASGTLNTEAFF
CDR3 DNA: TGTGCCAGTGGAACACTAAACACTGAAGCTTTCTTT

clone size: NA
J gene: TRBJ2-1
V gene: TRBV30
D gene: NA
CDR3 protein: CAWRQYNEQFF
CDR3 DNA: TGTGCCTGGAGACAGTACAATGAGCAGTTCTTC

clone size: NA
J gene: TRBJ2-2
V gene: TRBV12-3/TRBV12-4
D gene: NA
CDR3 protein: CASSFLRGELFF
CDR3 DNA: TGTGCCAGCAGTTTCCTTCGCGGGGAGCTGTTTTTT

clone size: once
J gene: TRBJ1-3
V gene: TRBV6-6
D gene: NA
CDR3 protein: CASSPLQGTGNTIYF
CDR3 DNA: TGTGCCAGCAGTCCGCTCCAGGGGACAGGAAACACCATATATTTT

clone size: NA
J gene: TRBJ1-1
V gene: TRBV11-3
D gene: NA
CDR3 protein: CASSPGTDTRVNEAFF
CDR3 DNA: TGTGCCAGCAGCCCAGGGACTGACACCAGGGTTAACGAAGCTTTCTTT

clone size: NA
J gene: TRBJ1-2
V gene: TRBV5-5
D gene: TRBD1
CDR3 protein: CASSSVDRAGYTF
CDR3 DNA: TGTGCCAGCAGCTCAGTTGACAGGGCTGGCTACACCTTC

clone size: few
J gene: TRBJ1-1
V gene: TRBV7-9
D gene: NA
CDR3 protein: CASREKTFGVTEAFF
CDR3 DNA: TGTGCCAGCAGAGAAAAGACGTTCGGGGTCACTGAAGCTTTCTTT

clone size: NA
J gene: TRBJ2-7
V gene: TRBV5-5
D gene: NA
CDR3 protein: CASSLGLAESLYEQYF
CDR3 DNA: TGTGCCAGCAGCTTGGGGCTAGCCGAATCCCTCTACGAGCAGTACTTC

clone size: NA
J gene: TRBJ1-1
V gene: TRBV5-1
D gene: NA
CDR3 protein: CASSPGQSGGNTEAFF
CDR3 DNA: TGCGCCAGCAGCCCCGGACAGTCGGGGGGGAACACTGAAGCTTTCTTT

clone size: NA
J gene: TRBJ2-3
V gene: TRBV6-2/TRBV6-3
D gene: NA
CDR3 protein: CASSSTSGGGTDTQYF
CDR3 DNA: TGTGCCAGCAGTTCAACCTCGGGGGGCGGCACAGATACGCAGTATTTT

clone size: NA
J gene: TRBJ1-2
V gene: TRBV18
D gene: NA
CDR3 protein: CASSPGEDYTF
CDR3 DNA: TGTGCCAGCTCACCCGGGGAGGACTACACCTTC

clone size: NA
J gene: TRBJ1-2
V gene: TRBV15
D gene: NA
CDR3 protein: CATSRDAYGYTF
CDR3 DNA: TGTGCCACCAGCAGAGATGCGTATGGCTACACCTTC